Below are 22 T cell receptor delta chains sequenced from a single sample in a study of γδ T cells in repeated Plasmodium falciparum infection. TCRdb re-processed the multiplex PCR reads using CATT. The data hold roughly 90,000 delta-chain clones, with about 1.5% observed a single time. Bulk repertoires came from Vgamma9/Vdelta2+ or Vdelta2-negative gammadelta T cells flow-sorted from PBMC. What was sequenced was gamma-delta T cells from blood. The origin of the receptors is a pool of human donors (malaria-infected and uninfected, not separated).

Points on this clone: Given a far larger clone just one base away, this is likely a sequencing read error. Other DNA sequences in this sample translate to the same CDR3. The rearrangement links TRDV2 to TRDJ1; 8 bases map to TRDD3. The J gene, left out of TCRdb, was set here by checking the DNA against germline. Germline V gives CDR1 GEAIGNYY, CDR2 EKD. CDR3 length: 24 residues. The V gene end was trimmed by 3 bases and the J gene end by 0 bases; junction bases not matched to a gene: 32. Here the CDR3 DNA reads TGTGCCTGTGACCCCCTCGGTTTTGATGGTACTGGGGGGCTCGAAATAAGGTACACCGATAAACTCATCTTT. It encodes CACDPLGFDGTGGLEIRYTDKLIF.

As concerns this clone: Translating this DNA gives a protein that differs at residue 5 from the TCRdb one, which belongs to a much larger clone; a read error is likely, and the protein shown is this translation. The chain links TRDV3 to TRDJ1, with 11 bases matching TRDD3. The V and J ends lost 4 bases and 5 bases, in that order; junction bases with no gene match: 24. The length of the CDR3 is 19 residues. The germline V gene has CDR1 TVYSNPD and CDR2 GDNSRS (reference sequence). The CDR3 sequence is CASRPLLLGDTPNDDKLIF. Written as DNA, the CDR3 is TGTGCCTCCAGACCCCTTCTTCTGGGGGATACCCCGAACGATGATAAACTCATCTTT.

Note on this clone: A far larger clone is a single base away, which makes a read error likely. This specimen includes other DNA sequences encoding the same CDR3. The chain joins TRDV3 to TRDJ1; 12 nucleotides agree with TRDD3. The J gene, left out of TCRdb, was set here by checking the DNA against germline. Germline loops: CDR1 TVYSNPD, CDR2 GDNSRS (reference sequence). The CDR3 covers 19 residues. V trimming: 2 bases; J trimming: 0 bases; junction bases outside the gene matches: 16. Here the CDR3 DNA reads TGTGCCTTTCGCGGGGGTACTGGGGGATACCGGTGGTACACCGATAAACTCATCTTT. Residues: CAFRGGTGGYRWYTDKLIF.

This clone appeared a few times. The translation of this DNA and the TCRdb protein of a much larger clone differ at residue 17, probably owing to a read error; the protein shown here is translated from the DNA. The DNA of the CDR3 is TGTGCTCTTGGGGAACTAATCCCTTCGGAGCGGGATATGCTCACCGATAGACTCATCTTT. Protein: CALGELIPSERDMLTDRLIF. The chain links TRDV1 to TRDJ1, with D perhaps TRDD3 (6 bases). The J gene was missing in TCRdb and was found by matching the end of the DNA to germline. This CDR3 is 20 amino acids long. Per germline, CDR1 TSWWSYY and CDR2 QGS.

Remarks on this clone: TCRdb pairs this DNA with a much larger clone's protein that differs at residue 2, likely a read error; the protein shown was translated from the DNA. The chain combines TRDV3 with TRDJ1, with 11 bases that match TRDD3. CDR1 and CDR2 from the germline V gene are TVYSNPD and GDNSRS (reference sequence). This CDR3 is 15 amino acids long. The CDR3 protein is CSFNFNWGIKSKLIF. The CDR3 region has the DNA TGTTCCTTTAACTTCAACTGGGGGATAAAAAGTAAACTCATCTTT.

There are a few counts of this clone. Given a far larger clone just one base away, this is likely a sequencing read error. Other DNA sequences in this specimen translate into the identical CDR3. This sequence joins TRDV1 and TRDJ1, with no clear D. Matching the DNA to germline supplied the J gene, which TCRdb does not give. V was clipped by 4 bases and J by 5 bases, with 32 bases between them. The CDR3 is 20 amino acids. The V gene's germline CDR1 is TSWWSYY and CDR2 QGS. The DNA for the CDR3 is TGTGCTCTTGGGGGCCCCTGTGATCTACGCGTCTCCCAACAAGGAGATAAACTCATCTTT. Translated, it gives CALGGPCDLRVSQQGDKLIF.

This clone was observed many times. The same CDR3 is also encoded by other DNA sequences in this sample. The chain uses TRAV29/DV5 and TRDJ1, with 8 bases identical to TRDD3. The CDR3 spans 20 residues. Germline V gives CDR1 NSMFDY, CDR2 ISSIKDK. The V gene end was trimmed by 4 bases and the J gene end by 1 base; junction bases not matched to a gene: 24. CDR3 sequence: CAADLPGIGIRSRTTDKLIF. The DNA for the CDR3 is TGTGCAGCAGACCTTCCCGGCATTGGGATACGCTCCCGGACCACCGATAAACTCATCTTT. Full variable domain (missing parts from reference TRAV29/DV5 and TRDJ1): DQQVKQNSPSLSVQEGRISILNCDYTNSMFDYFLWYKKYPAEGPTFLISISSIKDKNEDGRFTVFLNKSAKHLSLHIVPSQPGDSAVYFCAADLPGIGIRSRTTDKLIFGKGTRVTVEP.

In this sample, this clone turned up a few times. The protein TCRdb gives is from a much larger clone and does not agree with this DNA's translation at residue 4, likely a read error; the protein shown here comes from the DNA. The V and J genes are TRDV2 and TRDJ1, with 10 bases matching TRDD3. TCRdb carries no J gene annotation; the J gene was assigned here by matching the DNA with germline. The germline gives CDR1 GEAIGNYY, CDR2 EKD. The CDR3 sequence is 16 residues long. The CDR3 sequence is CACNTGTGGYTDKLIF. CDR3 in DNA: TGTGCCTGTAACACCGGTACTGGGGGATACACCGATAAACTCATCTTT.

Worth noting for this clone: The TCRdb record carries a much larger clone's protein, which differs from this DNA's translation at residue 8; a read error is the likely cause, and the protein listed here is the DNA translation. This chain links TRDV1 with TRDJ1; tentatively, D is TRDD2 (6 bases). TCRdb records no J gene; here it was assigned by comparing the DNA to germline. CDR3 size: 18 residues. Germline CDR1 and CDR2: TSWWSYY and QGS. V lost 0 bases and J 1 base, leaving 18 bases between the germline ends. CDR3 sequence reads: CALGELGVLPDLTDKLIF. The CDR3 DNA sequence: TGTGCTCTTGGGGAACTAGGTGTCCTACCCGACCTCACCGATAAACTCATCTTT.

Points on this clone: A far larger clone is just one base off, so this is likely a read error. The same CDR3 is also encoded by other DNA sequences in this sample. The chain recombines TRDV2 with TRDJ1; 8 positions match TRDD3. The J gene is absent in TCRdb and was assigned here via DNA matching to germline. The CDR3 has 15 amino acids. CDR1 and CDR2 (germline): GEAIGNYY, EKD. CDR3 DNA: TGTGCATGTGACCTACTGGGGGTTCTCACCGATAAACTCATCTTT. As protein: CACDLLGVLTDKLIF.

The chain combines TRDV1 with TRDJ1; 7 bases are a match to TRDD3. The J gene, left out of TCRdb, was set here by checking the DNA against germline. This CDR3 has 15 amino acids. CDR1 and CDR2 from the germline V gene are TSWWSYY and QGS. The junction had 8 bases not matched to a gene; V was cut back by 7 bases and J by 0 bases. The chain's CDR3 is CALVGWGQYTDKLIF. The CDR3 DNA reads TGTGCTCTTGTCGGCTGGGGGCAGTACACCGATAAACTCATCTTT.

This clone was detected a few times. The protein that TCRdb holds for this DNA derives from a much larger clone and differs from the translated DNA at residue 17, which likely indicates a read error; the protein shown here is translated from the DNA. The V call is TRDV1, the J call TRDJ1, with 8 nucleotides matching TRDD3. The J gene is not listed in TCRdb, so it was assigned here from a DNA match to germline. Per the germline V gene, CDR1 is TSWWSYY and CDR2 is QGS. The CDR3 runs to 23 residues. The V and J ends lost 2 bases and 1 base, in that order; junction bases with no gene match: 27. The CDR3 spells CALGEKSALPNYWGQRPTDKLIF. The CDR3 DNA reads as TGTGCTCTTGGGGAAAAATCGGCCCTTCCGAACTACTGGGGGCAAAGGCCCACCGATAAACTCATCTTT.

This clone showed up just a few times. TCRdb's entry gives the protein of a much larger clone, which mismatches this DNA's translation at residue 9, likely from a read error; the protein reported here is translated from the DNA. The rearrangement links TRDV2 to TRDJ1; 10 bases line up with TRDD3. The J gene is absent in TCRdb and was assigned here via DNA matching to germline. The germline gives CDR1 GEAIGNYY, CDR2 EKD. This CDR3 is built from 17 residues. V gave up 1 base and J gave up 0 bases; unmatched junction bases: 7. In nucleotides, the CDR3 is TGTGCCTGTGACACTCTGGGGGATATGGAAGACACCGATAAACTCATCTTT. Residues: CACDTLGDMEDTDKLIF.

This clone was counted ten times or more. A far larger clone is one base from this, pointing to a likely read error. The sample has other DNA sequences that encode this CDR3 too. This chain connects TRDV1 to TRDJ1, with D unresolved. The J gene is absent in TCRdb and was assigned here via DNA matching to germline. Germline lookup yields CDR1 TSWWSYY and CDR2 QGS. This CDR3 comprises 18 residues. CDR3 protein: CALGDLWIPRRYTDKLIF. In DNA form, the CDR3 reads TGTGCTCTTGGGGACCTCTGGATCCCCCGAAGGTACACCGACAAACTCATCTTT.

This clone was seen repeatedly, ten times or more. This likely traces to a read error, being one base from a far larger clone. The chain employs TRDV2 and TRDJ1, with 7 bases fitting TRDD3. Germline V lookup: CDR1 GEAIGNYY, CDR2 EKD. Trimming cost V 3 bases and J 2 bases; bases outside gene matches: 20. This CDR3 region has 19 residues. CDR3: CACDSLYALLGERTDKLIF. The DNA of the CDR3 is TGTGCCTGTGACTCACTTTATGCCTTGTTGGGGGAAAGGACCGATAAACTCATCTTT.

Note on this clone: The TCRdb record carries a much larger clone's protein, which differs from this DNA's translation at residue 7; a read error is the likely cause, and the protein listed here is the DNA translation. The V call is TRDV3, the J call TRDJ1; 12 bases are shared with TRDD3. Here the J gene came from matching the DNA to germline, since TCRdb omits it. J lost 3 bases, V lost 1 base, and 27 bases had no gene match. This CDR3 is built from 22 residues. Germline CDR1 is TVYSNPD and CDR2 is GDNSRS (reference sequence). CDR3 nucleotide sequence: TGTGCCTTTAAGCGCCACCTCCTACGTCTGACTGGGGGATACAAGCGGGCCGATAAACTCATCTTT. It is translated as CAFKRHLLRLTGGYKRADKLIF.

In its sample, this clone was seen a few times. The protein that TCRdb holds for this DNA derives from a much larger clone and differs from the translated DNA at residue 5, which likely indicates a read error; the protein shown here is translated from the DNA. This chain connects TRDV1 to TRDJ1; D call uncertain. The J gene was missing in TCRdb and was found by matching the end of the DNA to germline. Germline lookup yields CDR1 TSWWSYY and CDR2 QGS. Trimming stripped 5 bases from V and 0 bases from J, with 34 bases between. The CDR3 sequence is 22 residues long. The CDR3 nucleotides read TGTGCTCTTGGGCCTTTATACTCACACGCTCTTGCAGTTTTAAAGTACACCGATAAACTCATCTTT. It specifies CALGPLYSHALAVLKYTDKLIF.

This clone has a count of ten or more. The chain carries TRDV2 and TRDJ3; maybe TRDD3 (6 bases). The V gene lost 3 bases and the J gene lost 2 bases, with 22 bases spanning the gap. The CDR3 totals 20 residues. CDR1 and CDR2 from the germline V gene are GEAIGNYY and EKD. The CDR3 sequence: CACDAGDPSSGAWDTRQMFF. For the CDR3, the DNA is TGTGCCTGTGACGCCGGGGACCCTTCGTCTGGGGCCTGGGACACCCGACAGATGTTTTTC.

About this clone itself: This likely came from a read error, as a far larger clone is one base away. Other nucleotide sequences in the sample specify the same CDR3. The gene calls are TRDV1 and TRDJ1, with TRDD3 matching over 9 bases. TCRdb gives no J gene; it was assigned here by matching the DNA to germline. V was pared by 7 bases and J by 0 bases, with 27 bases of the junction left unmatched. The CDR3 loop spans 22 amino acids. CDR1 TSWWSYY and CDR2 QGS come from the germline V gene. The DNA for the CDR3 is TGTGCTCTTGTCGGCTTACTGGGGGACTGGATACCATACCCGTCGTACACCGATAAACTCATCTTT. This translates into CALVGLLGDWIPYPSYTDKLIF.

Concerning this clone itself: The protein recorded in TCRdb matches a much larger clone and deviates from this DNA's translation at residue 3, suggesting a read error; the protein here is obtained by translating the DNA. The gene calls are TRDV1 and TRDJ2, with TRDD3 identical over 7 bases. TCRdb lists no J gene, so it was determined here by aligning the DNA to germline. The germline CDR1 and CDR2 sequences are TSWWSYY and QGS. The CDR3 length is 23 residues. Here the CDR3 reads CAPGERGRIWGRRNPLEGAQLFF. DNA of the CDR3: TGTGCTCCTGGGGAACGGGGCCGAATCTGGGGGCGGCGAAATCCCCTCGAGGGAGCACAACTCTTCTTT.

This clone appeared many times. The chain recombines TRDV1 with TRDJ1, with a tentative D call TRDD3 (6 bases). TCRdb leaves out the J gene; it was filled in here by matching the DNA to germline. Looked up from germline, CDR1 is TSWWSYY and CDR2 is QGS. CDR3 length: 15 amino acids. V was cut by 9 bases and J by 7 bases, with 24 bases left in between. CDR3 sequence: CALTQKFPVLGKLIF. In nucleotides, the CDR3 is TGTGCTCTCACCCAGAAATTTCCTGTACTGGGTAAACTCATCTTT.

The sample holds a few counts of this clone. The translation of this DNA and the TCRdb protein of a much larger clone differ at residue 3, probably owing to a read error; the protein shown here is translated from the DNA. The CDR3 reads CAFGEPLPTFLGQLTDKLIF. CDR3 in DNA: TGTGCTTTTGGGGAACCCCTTCCTACGTTCCTGGGCCAGTTGACCGATAAACTCATCTTT. The rearrangement joins TRDV1 to TRDJ1; 9 bases match TRDD2. Here the J gene was assigned by germline matching of the DNA, as TCRdb has none. The CDR3 length is 20 residues. Germline CDR1 TSWWSYY, CDR2 QGS.